Below, 3 T cell receptor beta chains from the same sample are listed, as sequenced in a study of control samples from healthy donors and cancer patients. Generated by immunoSEQ multiplex PCR, the TCRdb table keeps only in-frame clones and is missing some. The sample shows about 180,000 clones, around 90% of them seen only once. The sample comprised blood. The receptors shown here come from a man between 25 and 39 years old in good health.

J is TRBJ2-7 and V is TRBV24-1; 8 nucleotides agree with TRBD2. Germline V gene sequence: CDR1 KGHDR, CDR2 SFDVKD. The trim removed 4 bases at V and 3 bases at J, leaving 10 bases unmatched. The CDR3 loop spans 16 amino acids. This CDR3 is CATSDLIGTRDYEQYF. DNA of the CDR3: TGTGCCACCAGTGACCTAATCGGGACTAGAGACTACGAGCAGTACTTC.

The chain combines TRBV7-2 with TRBJ2-7; D remains ambiguous. The CDR3 covers 13 residues. V was clipped by 0 bases and J by 2 bases, with 5 bases between them. Germline V gene lookup returns CDR1 SGHTA and CDR2 FQGNSA. CDR3 region: CASSLALAYEQYF. DNA for the CDR3: TGTGCCAGCAGCTTAGCATTGGCCTACGAGCAGTACTTC.

This clone was seen once. This chain joins TRBV11-2 and TRBJ2-1, with 8 positions matching TRBD2. Germline-derived CDR1 and CDR2 are SGHAT and FQNNGV. V lost 5 bases to trimming and J lost 4 bases; unmatched junction nucleotides: 7. The CDR3 loop spans 15 amino acids. The CDR3 coding sequence is TGTGCCAGCAGCACGGGACTAGTGGGTTACAATGAGCAGTTCTTC. This encodes CASSTGLVGYNEQFF. The complete variable domain, with remaining parts taken from reference TRBV11-2 and TRBJ2-1, reads EAGVAQSPRYKIIEKRQSVAFWCNPISGHATLYWYQQILGQGPKLLIQFQNNGVVDDSQLPKDRFSAERLKGVDSTLKIQPAKLEDSAVYLCASSTGLVGYNEQFFGPGTRLTVL.